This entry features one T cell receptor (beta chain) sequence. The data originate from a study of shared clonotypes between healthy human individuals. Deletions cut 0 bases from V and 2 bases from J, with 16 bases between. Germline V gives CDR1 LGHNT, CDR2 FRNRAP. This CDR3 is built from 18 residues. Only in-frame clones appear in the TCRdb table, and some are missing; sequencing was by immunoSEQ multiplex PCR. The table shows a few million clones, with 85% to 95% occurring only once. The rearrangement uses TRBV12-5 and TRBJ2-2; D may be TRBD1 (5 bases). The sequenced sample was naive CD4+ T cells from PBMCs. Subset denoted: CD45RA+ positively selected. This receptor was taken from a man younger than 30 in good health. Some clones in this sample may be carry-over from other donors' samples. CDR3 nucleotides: TGTGCTAGTGGTTTGGTAGGGGTTTCCACCCTTAACACCGGGGAGCTGTTTTTT. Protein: CASGLVGVSTLNTGELFF.